The 28 T cell receptor beta chains in this list originate from one sample, sequenced in a study of cytotoxic CD8 clonotypes in ibrutinib-treated CLL. Method: immunoSEQ multiplex PCR; TCRdb's copy keeps in-frame clones and lacks some. The table lists around 150,000 clones, roughly 84% of them singletons. The source material was PBMCs, sampled at disease progression, from a patient treated with ibrutinib. These receptors were taken from a human donor with chronic lymphocytic leukemia.

This chain uses TRBV5-1 with TRBJ1-2; D remains ambiguous. CDR3 size: 16 residues. The V gene's germline CDR1 is SGHRS and CDR2 YFSETQ. V was clipped by 5 bases and J by 0 bases, with 17 bases between them. This chain's CDR3 is CASRVVSAETNYGYTF. The CDR3 DNA reads TGCGCCAGCAGGGTGGTATCGGCAGAAACTAACTATGGCTACACCTTC.

J is TRBJ1-5 and V is TRBV28; D is unresolved. Between the trimmed V and J ends, which lost 3 bases and 1 base, there was a span of 4 bases. Per the germline V gene, CDR1 is MDHEN and CDR2 is SYDVKM. The CDR3 extends over 13 amino acids. The CDR3 reads CASSLISNQPQHF. The CDR3 DNA reads as TGTGCCAGCAGTTTGATAAGCAATCAGCCCCAGCATTTT.

The chain is built from TRBV29-1 and TRBJ1-1; D gene ambiguous. The CDR3 is made up of 13 amino acids. With 5 bases removed from V and 4 bases from J, the gap between germline ends came to 14 bases. Germline V lookup: CDR1 SQVTM, CDR2 ANQGSEA. The CDR3 loop is CSVYREGATEAFF. CDR3 nucleotides: TGCAGCGTTTATAGGGAGGGCGCCACTGAAGCTTTCTTT.

The V gene is TRBV5-6, the J gene TRBJ1-2; D is possibly TRBD1 (6 bases). Germline CDR1 SGHDT, CDR2 YYEEEE. The CDR3 consists of 12 residues. V was pared by 4 bases and J by 3 bases, with 7 bases between. CDR3 sequence (DNA): TGTGCCAGCAGCGGGACATACTATGGCTACACCTTC. Protein: CASSGTYYGYTF.

The sample holds many counts of this clone. This chain connects TRBV18 to TRBJ2-7; 9 bases align to TRBD1. This CDR3 has 15 residues. With V trimmed by 2 bases and J by 5 bases, 7 bases remained unmatched. CDR1 is KGHSH and CDR2 is LQKENI in the germline V gene. The CDR3 sequence: CASSPGTGKRNEQYF. CDR3 coding DNA: TGTGCCAGCTCACCAGGGACAGGGAAGAGGAACGAGCAGTACTTC. Using reference TRBV18 and TRBJ2-7 for the parts outside the CDR3, the full variable domain is NAGVMQNPRHLVRRRGQEARLRCSPMKGHSHVYWYRQLPEEGLKFMVYLQKENIIDESGMPKERFSAEFPKEGPSILRIQQVVRGDSAAYFCASSPGTGKRNEQYFGPGTRLTVT.

This clone was observed a handful of times. The genes are TRBV9 and TRBJ1-2; weak D call: TRBD1 (6 bases). V dropped 4 bases and J dropped 6 bases, with 13 bases sitting between them. Germline loops: CDR1 SGDLS, CDR2 YYNGEE. The CDR3 is 13 residues long. The CDR3 here is CASSLTGSHGYTF. Here the CDR3 DNA reads TGTGCCAGCAGCCTCACAGGGTCCCATGGCTACACCTTC.

The V gene is TRBV5-1, the J gene TRBJ2-5, with TRBD1 matching 7 bases. This CDR3 contains 15 residues. The germline gives CDR1 SGHRS, CDR2 YFSETQ. V was pared by 0 bases and J by 4 bases, with 6 bases of the junction left unmatched. The CDR3 is CASSLGPGGVETQYF. As DNA, the CDR3 is TGCGCCAGCAGCTTGGGACCAGGGGGTGTAGAGACCCAGTACTTC.

In its sample, this clone was seen once. The V and J genes are TRBV6-1 and TRBJ1-1; tentative D call: TRBD1 (6 bases). CDR1 and CDR2 (germline): MNHNS, SASEGT. The V and J ends lost 6 bases and 1 base respectively, with 9 bases between them. This CDR3 is built from 13 residues. Here the CDR3 reads CASRDRSNTEAFF. DNA for the CDR3: TGTGCCAGCAGGGACAGATCGAACACTGAAGCTTTCTTT.

This clone is a singleton in its sample. The rearrangement links TRBV5-6 to TRBJ2-6, with 11 bases fitting TRBD1. V was clipped by 4 bases and J by 1 base; unmatched bases: 7. The germline gives CDR1 SGHDT, CDR2 YYEEEE. The CDR3 runs 18 residues. The CDR3 nucleotides read TGTGCCAGCAGCCTACGGACAGGGGGCATTTCTGGGGCCAACGTCCTGACTTTC. Its protein product is CASSLRTGGISGANVLTF.

The genes are TRBV14 and TRBJ1-2, with no clear D. With 1 base removed from V and 6 bases from J, the gap between germline ends came to 6 bases. From germline, CDR1 is SGHDN and CDR2 FVKESK. The CDR3 extends over 12 amino acids. The CDR3 loop reads CASSQGIHGYTF. For the CDR3, the DNA is TGTGCCAGCAGCCAAGGGATACATGGCTACACCTTC.

The sample holds one count of this clone. V and J are TRBV5-6 and TRBJ1-2, with D possibly being TRBD1 (6 bases). Trimming removed 3 bases at V and 8 bases at J, with 14 bases between. Germline lookup yields CDR1 SGHDT and CDR2 YYEEEE. The CDR3 has 13 residues. CDR3 nucleotides: TGTGCCAGCAGCTCGCAGGGGATGGGGGGCTACACCTTC. It translates to CASSSQGMGGYTF.

This chain connects TRBV4-1 to TRBJ1-2; D is uncertain. CDR3 length: 13 residues. Germline V gene sequence: CDR1 MGHRA, CDR2 YSYEKL. V shed 3 bases and J shed 7 bases, with 12 bases lying between them. CDR3 residues: CASSQVAVRGYTF. CDR3 nucleotides: TGCGCCAGCAGCCAGGTCGCGGTTCGTGGCTACACCTTC.

J is TRBJ1-1 and V is TRBV6-5; TRBD1 is a possible D gene (6 bases). Germline V lookup: CDR1 MNHEY, CDR2 SVGAGI. There are 16 residues in the CDR3. Trimming left V 4 bases short and J 1 base short, with 16 bases between. The DNA for the CDR3 is TGTGCCAGCAGTTTTCCGAACGGGGGCGGGAACACTGAAGCTTTCTTT. Protein sequence: CASSFPNGGGNTEAFF.

This sequence joins TRBV28 and TRBJ1-3; perhaps TRBD1 as D (6 bases). Germline CDR1 MDHEN, CDR2 SYDVKM. The V gene lost 6 bases and the J gene lost 4 bases, with 16 bases spanning the gap. The CDR3 covers 15 residues. The CDR3 spells CASRNQGGSGNTIYF. In DNA, the CDR3 is TGTGCCAGCAGAAACCAAGGGGGATCAGGAAACACCATATATTTT.

V gene TRBV9 combines with J gene TRBJ2-5, with 7 bases that match TRBD2. The CDR3 covers 16 residues. Looked up from germline, CDR1 is SGDLS and CDR2 is YYNGEE. Germline trimming cut 4 bases from V and 1 base from J; bases unmatched to any gene: 10. The DNA for the CDR3 is TGTGCCAGCAGCCCCGGGGTAGCGGGTACCCAAGAGACCCAGTACTTC. Amino acid sequence: CASSPGVAGTQETQYF.

V gene TRBV4-1 combines with J gene TRBJ1-3; D remains ambiguous. The length of the CDR3 is 13 residues. Trimming removed 5 bases from V and 3 bases from J, with 8 bases in between. Germline loops: CDR1 MGHRA, CDR2 YSYEKL. CDR3 in amino acids: CASSGVFGNTIYF. The CDR3, as DNA: TGCGCCAGCAGCGGGGTTTTTGGAAACACCATATATTTT.

This clone has only one observation. V is TRBV5-4 and J is TRBJ1-4; 7 nucleotides agree with TRBD1. This CDR3 spans 15 amino acids. The junction had 10 bases not matched to a gene; V was cut back by 3 bases and J by 8 bases. Germline V CDR1 and CDR2: SGHNT, YYREEE (reference sequence). CDR3 nucleotides: TGTGCCAGCAGCTGGGAGACAGGGTTCGGCGAAAAACTGTTTTTT. It encodes CASSWETGFGEKLFF.

The chain uses TRBV13 and TRBJ1-1, with a tentative D call TRBD1 (5 bases). CDR3 length: 15 amino acids. CDR1 and CDR2 from the germline V gene are PRHDT and FYEKMQ (reference sequence). V dropped 1 base and J dropped 3 bases, with 12 bases sitting between them. The CDR3 is CASSLVDRDHTEAFF. The DNA of the CDR3 is TGTGCCAGCAGCTTAGTAGACCGGGACCACACTGAAGCTTTCTTT. Together with reference TRBV13 and TRBJ1-1, the CDR3 gives the full variable domain: AAGVIQSPRHLIKEKRETATLKCYPIPRHDTVYWYQQGPGQDPQFLISFYEKMQSDKGSIPDRFSAQQFSDYHSELNMSSLELGDSALYFCASSLVDRDHTEAFFGQGTRLTVV.

For the CDR3, the DNA is TGCAGCGTCGCCCCCGCAGATACGCAGTATTTT. As protein: CSVAPADTQYF. The V gene is TRBV29-1, the J gene TRBJ2-3; D not resolved. This CDR3 spans 11 amino acids. The germline CDR1 and CDR2 sequences are SQVTM and ANQGSEA. Between the trimmed V and J ends, which lost 6 bases and 4 bases, there was a span of 8 bases.

The J gene is TRBJ2-1, the V gene TRBV21-1. TRBV21-1 is reported as a pseudogene. CDR3 length: 16 residues. This CDR3 is CASSKLGRPEGPEQFF. In DNA form, the CDR3 reads TGTGCCAGCAGCAAATTGGGTCGCCCCGAAGGTCCTGAGCAGTTCTTC.

This clone has only a few counts. The chain links TRBV4-1 to TRBJ1-2, with TRBD1 identical over 8 bases. Germline V gene lookup returns CDR1 MGHRA and CDR2 YSYEKL. Trimming cost V 1 base and J 7 bases; bases outside gene matches: 5. The CDR3 is 14 residues long. CDR3 in DNA: TGCGCCAGCAGCCAAGGGACAGGGACCGGTGGCTACACCTTC. As protein: CASSQGTGTGGYTF.

The chain is built from TRBV18 and TRBJ1-2, with D tentatively TRBD1 (5 bases). The CDR3 totals 14 residues. In germline, CDR1 is KGHSH, CDR2 LQKENI. V lost 5 bases and J lost 3, with 13 bases in between. CDR3 residues: CASSLNRGDYGYTF. CDR3 in DNA: TGTGCCAGCTCATTAAATCGGGGGGACTATGGCTACACCTTC.

CDR3 nucleotide sequence: TGTGCCAGCAGCTTGGACAGGGGCCACGAGCAGTACTTC. This codes for CASSLDRGHEQYF. The chain couples TRBV5-4 to TRBJ2-7; 7 bases map to TRBD1. CDR3 length: 13 amino acids. With 0 bases clipped from V and 5 bases from J, the junction kept 2 bases outside the gene matches. CDR1 and CDR2 from the germline V gene are SGHNT and YYREEE (reference sequence).

This clone turned up a few times. The chain employs TRBV7-3 and TRBJ1-1; 7 nucleotides align to TRBD1. There are 15 residues in the CDR3. Germline values: CDR1 SGHTA, CDR2 FQGTGA. V trimming: 5 bases; J trimming: 5 bases; junction bases outside the gene matches: 11. CDR3 DNA sequence: TGTGCCAGCAGCCTAAAAGGGGGCCGGTATACTGAAGCTTTCTTT. It translates to CASSLKGGRYTEAFF.

This clone has just one count. This rearrangement joins TRBV6-5 to TRBJ1-2; 12 bases map to TRBD1. The CDR3 loop spans 15 amino acids. V trimming: 2 bases; J trimming: 8 bases; junction bases outside the gene matches: 6. Per germline, CDR1 MNHEY and CDR2 SVGAGI. CDR3 sequence reads: CASSYPGTGGQGYTF. CDR3 nucleotide sequence: TGTGCCAGCAGTTACCCCGGGACAGGGGGCCAGGGCTACACCTTC.

The chain couples TRBV15 to TRBJ2-7; a possible D gene is TRBD2 (5 bases). V was cut by 1 base and J by 2 bases, with 12 bases left in between. This CDR3 is built from 15 residues. Per germline, CDR1 LNHNV and CDR2 YYDKDF (reference sequence). The chain's CDR3 is CATSRVDGVTYEQYF. The CDR3 DNA reads as TGTGCCACCAGCAGAGTCGACGGGGTGACCTACGAGCAGTACTTC.

The chain carries TRBV11-2 and TRBJ2-1; D not resolved. The CDR3 spans 11 residues. The V gene's germline CDR1 is SGHAT and CDR2 FQNNGV. Trimming removed 3 bases from V and 8 bases from J, with 5 bases in between. CDR3 sequence (DNA): TGTGCCAGCAGCTTCGTCGATGAGCAGTTCTTC. It translates to CASSFVDEQFF.

The CDR3 region is CASIGVNTEAFF. The CDR3 DNA sequence: TGTGCCAGCATAGGGGTGAACACTGAAGCTTTCTTT. The rearrangement joins TRBV6-6 to TRBJ1-1; perhaps TRBD1 as D (5 bases). V was shortened by 7 bases and J by 0 bases, with 6 bases between the two germline ends. This CDR3 spans 12 amino acids. Germline values: CDR1 MNHNY, CDR2 SVGAGI (reference sequence).